This T cell receptor beta chain stems from a study of shared clonotypes between healthy human individuals. On the study more broadly: The donors, a couple of women and a few men, were aged 18 to 49.

The V gene end was trimmed by 0 bases and the J gene end by 5 bases; junction bases not matched to a gene: 7. There are 16 residues in the CDR3. Germline CDR1 reads LGHNA; CDR2 reads YNFKEQ. Amplification in unsorted PBMC replicate PCRs started from roughly 330 ng DNA, which equals about 30,000 T cell genomes. Per the original methods: ImmunoSEQ output held junction-only sequences without quality scores, so filtering differed. The data were produced by immunoSEQ multiplex PCR, yet TCRdb's version contains in-frame clones alone and is incomplete. For V, J and clone size, that table is used; D and trimming come from the DNA. The sample lists 450,000 to 500,000 clones, about 78% seen once, with more than 10% in the top ten.

Sequenced input: PBMCs. The sequence derives from a middle-aged woman in good health. Some clones in this sample may be carry-over from other donors' samples. This chain joins TRBV4-2 and TRBJ2-5, with 9 bases identical to TRBD2. CDR3 sequence: CASSQEGGRAGETQYF. DNA of the CDR3: TGTGCCAGCAGCCAAGAGGGCGGGAGGGCCGGGGAGACCCAGTACTTC.